The 14 T cell receptor beta chains below were found in one sample sequenced in a study of blood T cells in healthy people across ages. For the second PCR, which ran for about 7 to 11 cycles, a sample-barcoded 5' primer and a J-beta primer mix were used. TCRdb re-analysed the 5' RACE reads in MiXCR, keeping a single row per CDR3 protein. The repertoire consists of some 1.5 million distinct CDR3 sequences, with roughly 28% occurring once and the leading ten covering 7.7%. The specimen was blood. The source is a woman aged 30 to 39 in good health.

The gene calls are TRBV29-1 and TRBJ2-4; possibly TRBD1 for D (5 bases). This CDR3 region has 11 residues. Germline CDR1 SQVTM, CDR2 ANQGSEA. Between the trimmed V and J ends, which lost 6 bases and 13 bases, there was a span of 16 bases. The CDR3 sequence is CSVLQVSQQYF. CDR3 nucleotides: TGCAGCGTCCTACAGGTCTCCCAGCAGTACTTC.

This clonotype was counted only a few times. The CDR3 bases are TGTGCCAGCAGTTCCGACAGGGGTTTATCCTATGGCTACACCTTC. Translating it yields CASSSDRGLSYGYTF. This chain connects TRBV27 to TRBJ1-2; the match to TRBD1 covers 8 bases. The V gene's germline CDR1 is MNHEY and CDR2 SMNVEV (reference sequence). This CDR3 is built from 15 residues. Trimming at V came to 4 bases and at J to 4 bases, leaving 8 bases not matched to a gene.

On this clonotype itself: With a much larger clone just one base away, this may be a read error. This chain joins TRBV29-1 and TRBJ2-1; TRBD1 might be the D (5 bases). Trimming pared 3 bases from V and 4 bases from J, leaving 16 bases between. CDR1 is SQVTM, CDR2 ANQGSEA, per germline. There are 15 residues in the CDR3. CDR3 sequence reads: CSVEVSGAVYNEQFF. DNA for the CDR3: TGCAGCGTTGAGGTTTCTGGGGCAGTTTACAATGAGCAGTTCTTC.

This clonotype was detected ten times or more. The chain joins TRBV7-9 to TRBJ2-7; no firm D call. Between the trimmed V and J ends, which lost 5 bases and 2 bases, there was a span of 13 bases. The CDR3 is 14 residues long. Germline-derived CDR1 and CDR2 are SEHNR and FQNEAQ (reference sequence). The CDR3 nucleotides read TGTGCCAGCAGCGCACGTGGCGGTGCCTACGAGCAGTACTTC. It yields the protein CASSARGGAYEQYF. Combining the CDR3 with reference TRBV7-9 and TRBJ2-7 gives the whole variable domain DTGVSQNPRHKITKRGQNVTFRCDPISEHNRLYWYRQTLGQGPEFLTYFQNEAQLEKSRLLSDRFSAERPKGSFSTLEIQRTEQGDSAMYLCASSARGGAYEQYFGPGTRLTVT.

This clonotype was detected once. A much larger clone differs from this one at a single base, so this may be a read error. The rearrangement uses TRBV27 and TRBJ2-7; possible D gene TRBD2, 7 bases. There are 14 residues in the CDR3. V was clipped by 8 bases and J by 6 bases, with 20 bases between them. In germline, CDR1 is MNHEY, CDR2 SMNVEV (reference sequence). The CDR3 sequence is CASGPPAGASEQYF. CDR3 coding DNA: TGTGCCAGCGGCCCCCCGGCGGGGGCCTCCGAGCAGTACTTC.

This clonotype has more than one count but fewer than ten. V usage is TRBV20-1 and J usage is TRBJ1-5, with TRBD1 matching over 9 bases. The CDR3 sequence is 15 residues long. Germline V lookup: CDR1 DFQATT, CDR2 SNEGSKA (reference sequence). Germline trimming cut 2 bases from V and 4 bases from J; bases unmatched to any gene: 6. The CDR3 bases are TGCAGTGCTAGACTTCGCGGACAGGGGAATCAGCCCCAGCATTTT. This translates into CSARLRGQGNQPQHF.

This sequence joins TRBV12-3 or TRBV12-4 and TRBJ2-5; 9 bases fit TRBD1. The V gene end was trimmed by 7 bases and the J gene end by 8 bases; junction bases not matched to a gene: 11. This CDR3 spans 14 amino acids. CDR3 DNA sequence: TGTGCCAGCACGGGAGTACAGGGGGCGGGAACCCAGTACTTC. This encodes CASTGVQGAGTQYF.

For this clonotype: One junction end does not reproduce the germline sequence, and a read error may be involved. The V and J genes are TRBV12-3 or TRBV12-4 and TRBJ2-3, with 7 bases aligning to TRBD2. CDR3 length: 15 residues. The DNA for the CDR3 is TGTGCCAGCAGTTTATTACTAGCGAACACAGATGCGCAATATTTT. Protein product: CASSLLLANTDAQYF.

Only a few counts were recorded for this clonotype. The chain recombines TRBV7-9 with TRBJ2-3; TRBD1 aligns across 9 bases. The ends lost 5 bases at V and 6 bases at J; junction bases unmatched: 6. The germline V gene encodes CDR1 SEHNR and CDR2 FQNEAQ (reference sequence). This CDR3 is built from 14 residues. The CDR3 DNA reads as TGTGCCAGCAGCCCGGGGGACAGGGCGGATACGCAGTATTTT. Its translation is CASSPGDRADTQYF.

The chain is built from TRBV20-1 and TRBJ2-1; D possibly matches TRBD1 or TRBD2 (6 bases each). This CDR3 has 12 amino acids. CDR1 DFQATT and CDR2 SNEGSKA come from the germline V gene (reference sequence). The germline V and J ends were trimmed by 6 bases and 8 bases, with 14 bases remaining between them. The CDR3 DNA reads TGCAGTGCCTTCGTCGGGGGCCATGAGCAGTTCTTC. It specifies CSAFVGGHEQFF.

This chain uses TRBV2 with TRBJ2-5; the D gene is possibly TRBD2 (6 bases). CDR3 length equals 13 residues. V lost 6 bases to trimming and J lost 6 bases, with 14 bases between them. Germline values: CDR1 SNHLY, CDR2 FYNNEI. CDR3 sequence: CASSRDSQQTQYF. CDR3 DNA sequence: TGTGCCAGCAGCCGGGACTCCCAGCAGACCCAGTACTTC.

The chain links TRBV2 to TRBJ2-3, with 7 bases aligning to TRBD2. V lost 2 bases to trimming and J lost 4 bases; unmatched junction nucleotides: 3. The CDR3 covers 14 residues. In germline, CDR1 is SNHLY, CDR2 FYNNEI. Here the CDR3 DNA reads TGTGCCAGCAGTGAACGGCGGGAGCCAGATACGCAGTATTTT. Its translation is CASSERREPDTQYF.

This clonotype has more than one count but fewer than ten. The CDR3 reads CASRRQGGGNEKLFF. The CDR3 DNA is TGTGCCAGCAGGCGACAGGGGGGGGGTAATGAAAAACTGTTTTTT. The genes are TRBV12-3 or TRBV12-4 and TRBJ1-4; 9 bases align to TRBD1. This CDR3 comprises 15 residues. Germline trimming cut 6 bases from V and 4 bases from J; bases unmatched to any gene: 6.

DNA of the CDR3: TGTGCCAGCAGCCCGCGCACGGGACAGAACTTTCAAGAGACCCAGTACTTC. Its protein product is CASSPRTGQNFQETQYF. This chain links TRBV7-9 with TRBJ2-5, with TRBD1 identical over 7 bases. The CDR3 spans 17 residues. CDR1 and CDR2 from the germline V gene are SEHNR and FQNEAQ (reference sequence). V gave up 5 bases and J gave up 2 bases; unmatched junction bases: 14.